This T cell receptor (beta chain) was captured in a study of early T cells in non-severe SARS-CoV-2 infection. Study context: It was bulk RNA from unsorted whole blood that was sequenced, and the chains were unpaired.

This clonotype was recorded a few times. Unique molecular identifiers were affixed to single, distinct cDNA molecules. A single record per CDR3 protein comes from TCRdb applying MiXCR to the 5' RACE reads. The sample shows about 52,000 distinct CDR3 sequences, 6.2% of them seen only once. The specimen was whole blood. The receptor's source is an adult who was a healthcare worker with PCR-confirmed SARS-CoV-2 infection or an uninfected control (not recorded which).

DNA for the CDR3: TGTGCCAGCAGCTTAGTAGAGGAGGGCGATCAGCCCCAGCATTTT. Translating it yields CASSLVEEGDQPQHF. The rearrangement joins TRBV7-9 to TRBJ1-5; D remains unclear. The CDR3 has 15 amino acids. CDR1 is SEHNR, CDR2 FQNEAQ, per germline (reference sequence). V was clipped by 1 base and J by 5 bases, with 12 bases between them.